The 11 T cell receptor beta chains listed next were all sequenced from one sample in a study of OX40 agonist ivuxolimab in advanced cancers. TCRdb's table, derived via immunoSEQ multiplex PCR, lists solely in-frame clones and lacks some. The repertoire holds some 83,000 clones, with roughly nine tenths as singletons. Here the sequenced sample was CD4+ or CD8+ T cells sorted from blood, taken in a trial of the OX40 agonist ivuxolimab. The receptor source for this set is an adult with an advanced solid tumor such as melanoma, head and neck, liver or kidney cancer.

This clone was seen repeatedly, ten times or more. The V and J genes are TRBV20-1 and TRBJ1-2; D is unresolved. V shed 5 bases and J shed 6 bases, with 10 bases lying between them. CDR1 DFQATT and CDR2 SNEGSKA come from the germline V gene (reference sequence). The CDR3 consists of 11 residues. CDR3 region: CSAFNFDGYTF. Written as DNA, the CDR3 is TGCAGTGCTTTCAATTTCGATGGCTACACCTTC.

This rearrangement joins TRBV2 to TRBJ2-7; TRBD1 agrees at 8 bases. V lost 7 bases, J lost 2 bases, and 4 bases stayed unmatched. This CDR3 is built from 13 residues. Germline CDR1 and CDR2: SNHLY and FYNNEI. The CDR3 sequence: CASNRDRTYEQYF. The CDR3 DNA reads TGTGCCAGCAACCGGGACAGGACCTACGAGCAGTACTTC. The whole variable domain, filled in from reference TRBV2 and TRBJ2-7, reads EPEVTQTPSHQVTQMGQEVILRCVPISNHLYFYWYRQILGQKVEFLVSFYNNEISEKSEIFDDQFSVERPDGSNFTLKIRSTKLEDSAMYFCASNRDRTYEQYFGPGTRLTVT.

J is TRBJ2-1 and V is TRBV5-1, with 10 bases lining up with TRBD2. The CDR3 has 17 residues. V lost 0 bases and J lost 5; bases outside the gene matches: 8. Germline V gene sequence: CDR1 SGHRS, CDR2 YFSETQ. The CDR3 DNA sequence: TGCGCCAGCAGCTTGGCCGGGGGACTAGCGAGGGACAATGAGCAGTTCTTC. Its protein is CASSLAGGLARDNEQFF.

This clone occurred once. This chain links TRBV5-1 with TRBJ2-3; D gene unclear. V was trimmed by 9 bases and J by 6 bases, leaving 17 bases between them. CDR1 is SGHRS, CDR2 YFSETQ, per germline. The CDR3 has 13 amino acids. CDR3 nucleotide sequence: TGCGCCACCTCGACTTTGGGTCGGGATACGCAGTATTTT. Protein: CATSTLGRDTQYF.

This chain joins TRBV5-5 and TRBJ1-2, with 9 bases fitting TRBD1. V gave up 4 bases and J gave up 3 bases; unmatched junction bases: 7. The CDR3 is 15 residues long. Germline V gene data show CDR1 as SGHKS and CDR2 as YYEKEE (reference sequence). CDR3: CASSPTGGGDYGYTF. CDR3 sequence (DNA): TGTGCCAGCAGCCCAACAGGGGGCGGTGACTATGGCTACACCTTC.

The chain employs TRBV5-1 and TRBJ1-4, with 8 bases lining up with TRBD1. This CDR3 spans 16 amino acids. V lost 0 bases to trimming and J lost 7 bases; unmatched junction nucleotides: 8. Germline V gene sequence: CDR1 SGHRS, CDR2 YFSETQ. CDR3 loop: CASSLGLTGEGEKLFF. CDR3 sequence (DNA): TGCGCCAGCAGCTTGGGCTTGACAGGGGAGGGTGAAAAACTGTTTTTT.

V gene TRBV5-1 combines with J gene TRBJ2-5; 7 nucleotides agree with TRBD2. Germline V CDR1 and CDR2: SGHRS, YFSETQ. V lost 1 base to trimming and J lost 3 bases; unmatched junction nucleotides: 6. The CDR3 is 15 residues long. CDR3 nucleotides: TGCGCCAGCAGCTTGCGCGGGAGTAAGGAAGAGACCCAGTACTTC. It is translated as CASSLRGSKEETQYF. Full variable domain (remainder filled in from reference TRBV5-1 and TRBJ2-5): KAGVTQTPRYLIKTRGQQVTLSCSPISGHRSVSWYQQTPGQGLQFLFEYFSETQRNKGNFPGRFSGRQFSNSRSEMNVSTLELGDSALYLCASSLRGSKEETQYFGPGTRLLVL.

V and J are TRBV5-1 and TRBJ2-3; D is ambiguous. Germline lookup yields CDR1 SGHRS and CDR2 YFSETQ. V was trimmed by 0 bases and J by 6 bases, leaving 8 bases between them. The CDR3 spans 13 residues. The CDR3 DNA follows: TGCGCCAGCAGCTTGGAAGTTAGGGATACGCAGTATTTT. This translates into CASSLEVRDTQYF.

The chain links TRBV4-3 to TRBJ2-5; D remains unclear. The CDR3 has 14 residues. V was trimmed by 0 bases and J by 3 bases, leaving 8 bases between them. Germline loops: CDR1 LGHNA, CDR2 YSLEER. In DNA form, the CDR3 reads TGCGCCAGCAGCCAAGATTCAGGCAAAGAGACCCAGTACTTC. Translating it yields CASSQDSGKETQYF.

The rearrangement joins TRBV9 to TRBJ2-3, with 7 bases matching TRBD2. In germline, CDR1 is SGDLS, CDR2 YYNGEE. V dropped 0 bases and J dropped 0; count of bases not matched to a gene: 7. The CDR3 covers 17 residues. CDR3 nucleotide sequence: TGTGCCAGCAGCGTAGTTGGGACTACGACTAGCACAGATACGCAGTATTTT. This translates into CASSVVGTTTSTDTQYF.

A single count supports this clone. The V and J genes are TRBV5-1 and TRBJ1-1, with 7 nucleotides matching TRBD1. CDR3 length equals 16 residues. Trimming removed 1 base from V and 6 bases from J; junction bases left unmatched: 12. Germline V CDR1 and CDR2: SGHRS, YFSETQ. CDR3 in DNA: TGCGCCAGCAGCTTGCATGTAGAGACAGGGTTACCTGAAGCTTTCTTT. This translates into CASSLHVETGLPEAFF.